This T cell receptor (beta chain) was sequenced for a study of cytomegalovirus exposure and HLA in healthy donors. Study results and caveats: Most TCR sequences were rare, but some public TCRs occurred in many donors. In the 95 to 150 validation repertoires, a later analysis found that first-cohort TCR clusters tended to co-occur.

Here immunoSEQ multiplex PCR was the method, and the copy in TCRdb shows in-frame clones only, minus some. This sample has over 100,000 clones, with about nine tenths found just once. The CDR3 has 19 residues. Trimming removed 3 bases at V and 2 bases at J, with 24 bases between. In germline, CDR1 is MDHEN, CDR2 SYDVKM. To note about this clone: Its antigen is still unknown.

Donors came from a validation cohort of approximately 110 subjects, distinct from the first 666-subject cohort. This TCR came from a man aged 30 to 45 in good health and CMV-seronegative. The sample taken for sequencing was PBMCs. The chain links TRBV28 to TRBJ2-3, with D possibly being TRBD2 (5 bases). CDR3 protein: CASSFAGLAIGPNTDTQYF. The CDR3 DNA sequence: TGTGCCAGCAGTTTTGCCGGTTTAGCGATCGGGCCGAACACAGATACGCAGTATTTT.